This T cell receptor (beta chain) was obtained from a study of cytomegalovirus exposure and HLA in healthy donors. The PCR ran on 60 Vbeta and 13 Jbeta primers. In the authors' methods: Later analysis identified 88 million or so unique TCR beta chains, around 10 million shared. The method was immunoSEQ multiplex PCR; TCRdb's version includes in-frame clones alone and lacks a portion of them. The D gene and trimming were derived from the DNA, and the V and J assignments and clone size from that table. The table records approximately 250,000 clones, roughly 78% of them present only once. The length of the CDR3 is 14 residues. Germline V lookup: CDR1 MNHEY, CDR2 SVGAGI. With 7 bases removed from V and 4 bases from J, the gap between germline ends came to 17 bases. Remarks on this clone: Its antigen is unknown.

Whereas donors were nominally healthy upon sampling, unrecorded immune exposures were probable. Study-level points and caveats: Later work found most CMV-associated TCR beta chains apparently HLA-restricted. Reports indicate that TCR beta sequences accurately predicted the HLA-A and HLA-B alleles of most subjects.

The chain links TRBV6-5 to TRBJ2-7, with a tentative D call TRBD2 (5 bases). Sequencing input: PBMCs. This TCR was sampled from a boy younger than 18 in good health and CMV-seronegative. The CDR3 DNA follows: TGTGCCAGCAAGAGAAACGGGGAATTTTACGAGCAGTACTTC. It codes for CASKRNGEFYEQYF.